The 19 T cell receptor beta chains given below trace back to one sample, sequenced in a study of OX40 agonist ivuxolimab in advanced cancers. Profiling relied on immunoSEQ multiplex PCR, and the TCRdb table lists in-frame clones only, not all of them. The sample includes fewer than 80,000 clones, about four fifths seen only once; the top ten take 7.5% to 10%. This specimen was CD4+ or CD8+ T cells sorted from blood, taken in a trial of the OX40 agonist ivuxolimab. The receptors originated from an adult with an advanced solid tumor such as melanoma, head and neck, liver or kidney cancer.

The J gene is TRBJ1-2, the V gene TRBV19; 9 nucleotides align to TRBD1. The CDR3 extends over 14 amino acids. Trimming took 6 bases from V and 3 from J; bases not matched to a gene: 5. CDR1 and CDR2 from the germline V gene are LNHDA and SQIVND (reference sequence). The CDR3 spells CASRKQGAHYGYTF. The CDR3 DNA reads TGTGCCAGTAGGAAACAGGGGGCCCACTATGGCTACACCTTC.

This sequence joins TRBV6-5 and TRBJ2-7; D is unclear. This CDR3 is built from 11 residues. Trimming removed 10 bases from V and 5 bases from J, with 12 bases in between. Germline loops: CDR1 MNHEY, CDR2 SVGAGI. CDR3 loop: CATRVFHEQYF. The DNA for the CDR3 is TGTGCCACCCGCGTCTTCCACGAGCAGTACTTC.

The V call is TRBV5-1, the J call TRBJ2-6; D gene unclear. This CDR3 has 14 residues. Trimming shortened V by 4 bases and J by 0 bases, and 5 bases separated the two germline ends. CDR1 and CDR2 from the germline V gene are SGHRS and YFSETQ. CDR3 amino acids: CASSPSSGANVLTF. The CDR3, as DNA: TGCGCCAGCAGCCCGAGCTCTGGGGCCAACGTCCTGACTTTC.

V and J are TRBV18 and TRBJ1-2; 10 nucleotides agree with TRBD1. In germline, CDR1 is KGHSH, CDR2 LQKENI. This CDR3 comprises 17 residues. Trimming removed 1 base from V and 0 bases from J; junction bases left unmatched: 5. The CDR3 is CASSPLGQGWSNYGYTF. The DNA of the CDR3 is TGTGCCAGCTCACCACTGGGACAGGGGTGGTCTAACTATGGCTACACCTTC.

The gene calls are TRBV7-8 and TRBJ1-2; weak D call: TRBD1 (6 bases). V lost 5 bases and J lost 4, with 14 bases in between. From germline, CDR1 is SGHVS and CDR2 FQNEAQ. This CDR3 is 14 amino acids long. CDR3 DNA: TGTGCCAGCAGCCCTACCATGGACAGCTATGGCTACACCTTC. Its translation: CASSPTMDSYGYTF.

This clone is a singleton in its sample. The rearrangement joins TRBV7-8 to TRBJ2-5, with D unresolved. The J call is doubtful: the DNA matches TRBJ2-7 better. The germline CDR1 and CDR2 sequences are SGHVS and FQNEAQ. The CDR3 totals 13 residues. CDR3 sequence: CASSSGPGYEQYF. The CDR3 nucleotides read TGTGCCAGCAGCTCCGGACCGGGCTACGAGCAGTACTTC.

This clone was detected once. The V and J genes are TRBV25-1 and TRBJ2-5; no clear D. The germline V gene has CDR1 MGHDK and CDR2 SYGVNS. V lost 3 bases and J lost 2, with 4 bases in between. CDR3 length: 12 amino acids. CDR3 nucleotides: TGTGCCAGCAGTGATCAGCAAGAGACCCAGTACTTC. This sequence encodes CASSDQQETQYF.

The chain has TRBV6-6 and TRBJ1-1; no clear D. The V end was cut by 0 bases, the J end by 1 base, with 12 bases between. The CDR3 runs to 16 residues. Germline V lookup: CDR1 MNHNY, CDR2 SVGAGI (reference sequence). In DNA form, the CDR3 reads TGTGCCAGCAGTTACTCTATCGAGGAGGCGAACACTGAAGCTTTCTTT. This gives the protein CASSYSIEEANTEAFF.

The chain joins TRBV14 to TRBJ1-4; D uncertain. Per germline, CDR1 SGHDN and CDR2 FVKESK. The germline V and J ends were trimmed by 4 bases and 8 bases, with 11 bases remaining between them. The CDR3 runs to 13 residues. Written as DNA, the CDR3 is TGTGCCAGCAGCCGAGCGGGGAACGAAAAACTGTTTTTT. Translated: CASSRAGNEKLFF.

The J gene is TRBJ2-3, the V gene TRBV28; TRBD1 matches at 8 bases. V was clipped by 7 bases and J by 3 bases; unmatched bases: 12. Per germline, CDR1 MDHEN and CDR2 SYDVKM. The CDR3 is 16 amino acids. The DNA for the CDR3 is TGTGCCAGCACCCCGAGGACAGGGATGTTGACAGATACGCAGTATTTT. The encoded protein is CASTPRTGMLTDTQYF.

The CDR3 bases are TGTGCCAGCAGCTTGGGTAGCGGGGGATACAATGAGCAGTTCTTC. Its protein is CASSLGSGGYNEQFF. The genes are TRBV7-2 and TRBJ2-1; 9 positions match TRBD2. This CDR3 spans 15 amino acids. Germline V gene lookup returns CDR1 SGHTA and CDR2 FQGNSA. The V segment lost 3 bases and the J segment 4 bases; nucleotides outside the gene matches: 4.

V gene TRBV27 combines with J gene TRBJ1-6; D ambiguous. Looked up from germline, CDR1 is MNHEY and CDR2 is SMNVEV (reference sequence). The CDR3 totals 16 residues. The V end was cut by 6 bases, the J end by 8 bases, with 20 bases between. The CDR3 nucleotides read TGTGCCAGCAGCCCCCCTCGTGGCTTTTTTGATTCACCCCTCCACTTT. Its translation: CASSPPRGFFDSPLHF.

This sequence joins TRBV19 and TRBJ2-1; D call uncertain. The CDR3 is 16 amino acids. V lost 7 bases, J lost 10 bases, and 26 bases lay in between. CDR1 and CDR2 (germline): LNHDA, SQIVND (reference sequence). This chain's CDR3 is CASIYPCHPLSREQFF. DNA for the CDR3: TGTGCCAGTATTTATCCCTGCCACCCCCTTTCGAGAGAGCAGTTCTTC.

The rearrangement joins TRBV28 to TRBJ1-2, with a weak D call TRBD1 (6 bases). V lost 6 bases and J 4 bases, leaving 18 bases between the germline ends. The CDR3 sequence is 15 residues long. Germline CDR1 MDHEN, CDR2 SYDVKM. The CDR3 protein is CASRTLTGGTYGYTF. The CDR3 DNA is TGTGCCAGCAGGACTCTGACAGGTGGAACCTATGGCTACACCTTC.

This clone was observed a handful of times. The chain links TRBV4-2 to TRBJ2-3; the match to TRBD2 covers 7 bases. This CDR3 contains 18 residues. CDR1 and CDR2 from the germline V gene are LGHNA and YNFKEQ. V dropped 4 bases and J dropped 4; count of bases not matched to a gene: 17. CDR3 bases: TGTGCCAGCAGCCGCCCCCGGGACTACCCATCACCGCCAGATACGCAGTATTTT. Protein sequence: CASSRPRDYPSPPDTQYF.

The rearrangement links TRBV25-1 to TRBJ1-6, with 9 bases aligning to TRBD1. The CDR3 runs 15 residues. Trimming at V came to 6 bases and at J to 5 bases, leaving 5 bases not matched to a gene. Germline CDR1 MGHDK, CDR2 SYGVNS. The chain's CDR3 is CASRGQGGDNSPLHF. The DNA of the CDR3 is TGTGCCAGCAGGGGACAGGGTGGAGATAATTCACCCCTCCACTTT.

The rearrangement uses TRBV30 and TRBJ2-7, with D perhaps matching TRBD1 (5 bases). The CDR3 contains 14 residues. Per germline, CDR1 GTSNPN and CDR2 SVGIG (reference sequence). The V end was cut by 0 bases, the J end by 2 bases, with 11 bases between. The CDR3 coding sequence is TGTGCCTGGAGTGTTTGGGGCACCACCTACGAGCAGTACTTC. Its translation is CAWSVWGTTYEQYF.

The chain carries TRBV5-1 and TRBJ2-1, with TRBD1 matching 7 bases. The germline V gene has CDR1 SGHRS and CDR2 YFSETQ. This CDR3 spans 14 amino acids. Unmatched junction bases numbered 5, after V lost 5 bases and J lost 3 bases. The CDR3 sequence: CASSTGDIYNEQFF. CDR3 in DNA: TGCGCCAGCAGTACAGGGGACATCTACAATGAGCAGTTCTTC.

Details on this clone: The same CDR3 is also encoded by other DNA sequences in this sample. This chain joins TRBV19 and TRBJ2-3, with 7 bases fitting TRBD2. J lost 1 base, V lost 5 bases, and 9 bases had no gene match. Looked up from germline, CDR1 is LNHDA and CDR2 is SQIVND (reference sequence). The CDR3 spans 16 residues. The CDR3, as DNA: TGTGCCAGTAGTCCACGGAGCGGGGTGGGCACAGATACGCAGTATTTT. Protein: CASSPRSGVGTDTQYF.